This is a list of T cell receptor beta chains from one sample in a study of regulatory T cells in long-lasting Graves disease. TCRdb reprocessed the multiplex PCR reads via MiXCR and lists one record per CDR3 protein. The table has about 660,000 distinct CDR3 sequences, 30% seen once. The input for sequencing was peripheral blood mononuclear cells (PBMCs), taken when the disease was refractory, from a patient treated with antithyroid drugs. All receptors come from a female donor with Graves disease. CDR3s leave out the opening cysteine and the closing phenylalanine or tryptophan. A D gene is named only where the DNA matches it firmly.

d_gene | v_gene | CDR3aa
. | TRBV20-1 | SAETGLYGYT
. | TRBV10-3 | AISSAAGRNGYT
. | TRBV11-2 | ASSLGGATYEQY
TRBD1 | TRBV29-1 | SARQGIYEQY
. | TRBV9 | ASSVGQASYGYT
. | TRBV11-2 | ASSLGARPNTEAF
. | TRBV20-1 | SAWDRDPAYEQY
TRBD2 | TRBV28 | ASSLYLGSGGPTYEQY
TRBD1 | TRBV6-4 | ASRGQGVNGYT
. | TRBV20-1 | SAREDGAWVETQY
. | TRBV19 | ASSPYRGTGYT
. | TRBV29-1 | SVKRGRNTEAF
TRBD1 | TRBV5-1 | ASSTQGYEQY
TRBD1 | TRBV6-1 | ASRGQGYSNYGYT
. | TRBV12-3/TRBV12-4 | ASSLTSGPGNTIY
. | TRBV5-1 | ASSLAGQPTGQY
. | TRBV3-1 | ASSQDHGQY
. | TRBV6-2/TRBV6-3 | ASSSRAREVSRTEAF
. | TRBV29-1 | SVVGGSNTGELF
. | TRBV2 | ASSPDRGSPLH
TRBD2 | TRBV7-9 | ASSLMASGNNEQF
. | TRBV11-2 | ASSLVGGLSTYEQY
. | TRBV6-1 | ASSESTGSNYGYT
. | TRBV7-2 | ASSLDGGVYEQY
. | TRBV29-1 | SVEEAYEQY
. | TRBV3-1 | ASSQEGYEQY
TRBD1 | TRBV12-3/TRBV12-4 | ASSPPGQGPNQPQH
. | TRBV6-1 | ASSEAGWTEAF
. | TRBV20-1 | SAPRTAETQY
TRBD1 | TRBV3-1 | ASSTDRGRDQPQH
. | TRBV12-3/TRBV12-4 | ASSWARLGYGYT
. | TRBV19 | ASTVGDISNQPQH
TRBD1 | TRBV3-1 | ASSQDRTGQGQPQH